This is a list of T cell receptor beta chains from one sample in a study of T cell responses to AZD1222 COVID-19 vaccine. Assay used: immunoSEQ multiplex PCR; TCRdb lists only in-frame clones, some missing. The sample consists of 90,000 to 130,000 clones, 81% of them appearing once. The sample was peripheral blood, taken on day 0 of AZD1222 vaccination. The receptors come from an adult in good health. Both conserved end residues are part of each CDR3. D genes are given only for firm matches. For some rows the clone size is stated as once, few or many, or as a class when expanded; others skip it.

V gene,J gene,D gene,clone size,CDR3 DNA,CDR3 protein
TRBV18,TRBJ2-3,TRBD1,once,TGTGCCAGCTCACCTATCGGGCCGACAGGGAGCACAGATACGCAGTATTTT,CASSPIGPTGSTDTQYF
TRBV7-9,TRBJ2-7,NA,NA,TGTGCCAGCAGCCTCCCACAGGGCAGATACGAGCAGTACTTC,CASSLPQGRYEQYF
TRBV2,TRBJ1-1,TRBD1,NA,TGTGCCAGCAGACGCGAGGGACAGGGGAGCACTGAAGCTTTCTTT,CASRREGQGSTEAFF
TRBV5-8,TRBJ2-7,NA,NA,TGTGCCAGCAGCTTGATGTCCGACACAAGGCAGTACTTC,CASSLMSDTRQYF
TRBV19,TRBJ1-1,TRBD1,NA,TGTGCCAGTAGAGGGACAGTGAACACTGAAGCTTTCTTT,CASRGTVNTEAFF
TRBV5-1,TRBJ2-1,TRBD1,NA,TGCGCCAGCAGCGGCGGGACAGGGGGCTACAATGAGCAGTTCTTC,CASSGGTGGYNEQFF
TRBV6-2/TRBV6-3,TRBJ1-3,NA,NA,TGTGCCAGCAGTTGGGGACCGCGCGGAGCTGGAAACACCATATATTTT,CASSWGPRGAGNTIYF
TRBV28,TRBJ1-5,NA,once,TGTGCCAGCAGTATCCCTAATCAGCCCCAGCATTTT,CASSIPNQPQHF
TRBV12-3/TRBV12-4,TRBJ1-1,NA,NA,TGTGCCAGCAGTTTAAGTCCGCTGGGCCAAGCTTTCTTT,CASSLSPLGQAFF
TRBV9,TRBJ2-1,TRBD2,NA,TGTGCCAGCAGCGTAGGAAGAGCGGGGTCCTACAATGAGCAGTTCTTC,CASSVGRAGSYNEQFF
TRBV10-3,TRBJ2-4,TRBD2,few,TGTGCCATCAGTGGCGCAGCGGGAGGGCCGGGCATTCAGTACTTC,CAISGAAGGPGIQYF
TRBV2,TRBJ1-5,NA,NA,TGTGCCAGCAGTGAACGAAGTAGCAATCAGCCCCAGCATTTT,CASSERSSNQPQHF
TRBV5-6,TRBJ1-2,TRBD1,NA,TGTGCCAGCAGCTTTAGTACAGGGGGGTTCTATGGCTACACCTTC,CASSFSTGGFYGYTF
TRBV19,TRBJ2-5,TRBD2,few,TGTGCCAGTAGTACCCCGGTAGCGGGGGGCGAGACCCAGTACTTC,CASSTPVAGGETQYF
TRBV3-1/TRBV3-2,TRBJ2-4,TRBD1,NA,TGTGCCAGCAGCCGCAAGGGGGCGGACATTCAGTACTTC,CASSRKGADIQYF
TRBV5-1,TRBJ1-1,TRBD1,NA,TGCGCCAGCAGCTTGGACAGGGGATTCTCTGAAGCTTTCTTT,CASSLDRGFSEAFF
TRBV6-5,TRBJ1-2,TRBD1,NA,TGTGCCAGCAGGAGGACAGGGTCGCGTGGCTACACCTTC,CASRRTGSRGYTF
TRBV20-1,TRBJ2-7,NA,NA,TGCAGTGCCAGTCAACGCGGGGGCCCCGGATACGAGCAGTACTTC,CSASQRGGPGYEQYF
TRBV7-9,TRBJ2-7,TRBD2,NA,TGTGCCAGCAGTCCTAGGGTAGCGGGGACTAGCGGGAGAGAGGAGCAGTACTTC,CASSPRVAGTSGREEQYF
TRBV23-1,TRBJ1-4,NA,NA,TGCGCCAGCAGGAAAAGGACAGTAGTTAATGAAAAACTGTTTTTT,CASRKRTVVNEKLFF
TRBV6-1,TRBJ1-2,TRBD1,once,TGTGCCAGCAGTGAAGACAGGGGGCTCGTCTACACCTTC,CASSEDRGLVYTF
TRBV28,TRBJ1-1,TRBD1,NA,TGTGCCAGCAGTCGTCGACAGGGGGCGCGTATCACTGAAGCTTTCTTT,CASSRRQGARITEAFF
TRBV27,TRBJ1-2,TRBD1,NA,TGTGCCAGCAGCATGACAGGGCGTTTGGGCTACACCTTC,CASSMTGRLGYTF
TRBV24-1,TRBJ1-2,NA,NA,TGTGCCACCAGTGACCCGAACTCGAGTACCTATGGCTACACCTTC,CATSDPNSSTYGYTF
TRBV7-2,TRBJ2-5,TRBD2,NA,TGTGCCAGCAGCCTAGGCGGCACTAGCGGTCCGACCCAGTACTTC,CASSLGGTSGPTQYF
TRBV6-2/TRBV6-3,TRBJ2-4,TRBD1,NA,TGTGCCAGCAGCCCCGGGACAGGGGCCCCCTTAGCCAAAAACATTCAGTACTTC,CASSPGTGAPLAKNIQYF
TRBV18,TRBJ2-3,TRBD2,NA,TGTGCCAGCTCACCCGTCAGCGGGGCTACTAGCACAGATACGCAGTATTTT,CASSPVSGATSTDTQYF
TRBV24-1,TRBJ1-5,NA,NA,TGTGCCACAGGAGAGGCAGGGAGCAATCAGCCCCAGCATTTT,CATGEAGSNQPQHF
TRBV30,TRBJ2-4,NA,once,TGTGCCTGGAGTGTATTGTTTTCGGGATCGTCACATACCAAAAACATTCAGTACTTC,CAWSVLFSGSSHTKNIQYF
TRBV5-1,TRBJ2-1,TRBD1,NA,TGCGCCAGCAGCCATAACCCCGGGACAGGGACAAATGAGCAGTTCTTC,CASSHNPGTGTNEQFF
TRBV2,TRBJ1-6,NA,NA,TGTGCCAGCAGGAAATCTACCCAGGTTCCCCTCCACTTT,CASRKSTQVPLHF
TRBV27,TRBJ1-2,TRBD1,few,TGTGCCAGCAGTGGGGACAGGCTCTATGGCTACACCTTC,CASSGDRLYGYTF
TRBV6-5,TRBJ2-1,NA,NA,TGTGCCAGTCAACACGAGCGGATCATAAACAATGAGCAGTTCTTC,CASQHERIINNEQFF
TRBV12-3/TRBV12-4,TRBJ1-2,NA,once,TGTGCCAGTAATCAGGGGAATAACTATGGCTACACCTTC,CASNQGNNYGYTF
TRBV6-5,TRBJ1-2,NA,NA,TGTGCCAGCAGCCCCGGGGCAGACTATGGCTACACCTTC,CASSPGADYGYTF
TRBV2,TRBJ1-1,NA,NA,TGTGCCAGCAGTGTCCAAGGGCGAACCATGAACACTGAAGCTTTCTTT,CASSVQGRTMNTEAFF
TRBV9,TRBJ1-6,NA,NA,TGTGCCAGCAGCGTAGAGAAGTGGGTCGCCAATAATTCACCCCTCCACTTT,CASSVEKWVANNSPLHF
TRBV6-1,TRBJ1-1,NA,NA,TGTGCCAGCAGTGACAGGGCAGGGAACACTGAAGCTTTCTTT,CASSDRAGNTEAFF
TRBV19,TRBJ2-4,NA,few,TGTGCCAGCAAAGGGGGCCCCGCGGGACTAGCCAAAAACATTCAGTACTTC,CASKGGPAGLAKNIQYF
TRBV2,TRBJ2-2,NA,NA,TGTGCCAGCAGTGAACAGGTCACCGGGGAGCTGTTTTTT,CASSEQVTGELFF
TRBV19,TRBJ1-5,NA,NA,TGTGCCAGTAGCGGGGTCCCCAATGAGCCCCAGCATTTT,CASSGVPNEPQHF
TRBV7-2,TRBJ1-2,NA,NA,TGTGCCAGCAGCCCAGACAAATACTCCTACACCTTC,CASSPDKYSYTF
TRBV6-2/TRBV6-3,TRBJ1-1,NA,NA,TGTGCCAGCAGTTGGTCAGGGCCTGAAGCTTTCTTT,CASSWSGPEAFF
TRBV15,TRBJ1-1,TRBD1,NA,TGTGCCACCAGCAGTGAGGGACAGGGGGACACTGAAGCTTTCTTT,CATSSEGQGDTEAFF
TRBV2,TRBJ1-2,NA,NA,TGTGCCAGCAGTCCAGGACTGGCTAACTATGGCTACACCTTC,CASSPGLANYGYTF
TRBV7-2,TRBJ2-7,TRBD2,NA,TGTGCCAGCAGCTTTAGCGGGCCGCGGTACGAGCAGTACTTC,CASSFSGPRYEQYF
TRBV5-1,TRBJ2-2,NA,NA,TGCGCCAGCAGCCACAAAGCATCCGGGCCCGGGGAGCTGTTTTTT,CASSHKASGPGELFF
TRBV28,TRBJ1-2,NA,NA,TGTGCCAGCAGCGCGACGGGGGCTACTAAAGGCTACACCTTC,CASSATGATKGYTF